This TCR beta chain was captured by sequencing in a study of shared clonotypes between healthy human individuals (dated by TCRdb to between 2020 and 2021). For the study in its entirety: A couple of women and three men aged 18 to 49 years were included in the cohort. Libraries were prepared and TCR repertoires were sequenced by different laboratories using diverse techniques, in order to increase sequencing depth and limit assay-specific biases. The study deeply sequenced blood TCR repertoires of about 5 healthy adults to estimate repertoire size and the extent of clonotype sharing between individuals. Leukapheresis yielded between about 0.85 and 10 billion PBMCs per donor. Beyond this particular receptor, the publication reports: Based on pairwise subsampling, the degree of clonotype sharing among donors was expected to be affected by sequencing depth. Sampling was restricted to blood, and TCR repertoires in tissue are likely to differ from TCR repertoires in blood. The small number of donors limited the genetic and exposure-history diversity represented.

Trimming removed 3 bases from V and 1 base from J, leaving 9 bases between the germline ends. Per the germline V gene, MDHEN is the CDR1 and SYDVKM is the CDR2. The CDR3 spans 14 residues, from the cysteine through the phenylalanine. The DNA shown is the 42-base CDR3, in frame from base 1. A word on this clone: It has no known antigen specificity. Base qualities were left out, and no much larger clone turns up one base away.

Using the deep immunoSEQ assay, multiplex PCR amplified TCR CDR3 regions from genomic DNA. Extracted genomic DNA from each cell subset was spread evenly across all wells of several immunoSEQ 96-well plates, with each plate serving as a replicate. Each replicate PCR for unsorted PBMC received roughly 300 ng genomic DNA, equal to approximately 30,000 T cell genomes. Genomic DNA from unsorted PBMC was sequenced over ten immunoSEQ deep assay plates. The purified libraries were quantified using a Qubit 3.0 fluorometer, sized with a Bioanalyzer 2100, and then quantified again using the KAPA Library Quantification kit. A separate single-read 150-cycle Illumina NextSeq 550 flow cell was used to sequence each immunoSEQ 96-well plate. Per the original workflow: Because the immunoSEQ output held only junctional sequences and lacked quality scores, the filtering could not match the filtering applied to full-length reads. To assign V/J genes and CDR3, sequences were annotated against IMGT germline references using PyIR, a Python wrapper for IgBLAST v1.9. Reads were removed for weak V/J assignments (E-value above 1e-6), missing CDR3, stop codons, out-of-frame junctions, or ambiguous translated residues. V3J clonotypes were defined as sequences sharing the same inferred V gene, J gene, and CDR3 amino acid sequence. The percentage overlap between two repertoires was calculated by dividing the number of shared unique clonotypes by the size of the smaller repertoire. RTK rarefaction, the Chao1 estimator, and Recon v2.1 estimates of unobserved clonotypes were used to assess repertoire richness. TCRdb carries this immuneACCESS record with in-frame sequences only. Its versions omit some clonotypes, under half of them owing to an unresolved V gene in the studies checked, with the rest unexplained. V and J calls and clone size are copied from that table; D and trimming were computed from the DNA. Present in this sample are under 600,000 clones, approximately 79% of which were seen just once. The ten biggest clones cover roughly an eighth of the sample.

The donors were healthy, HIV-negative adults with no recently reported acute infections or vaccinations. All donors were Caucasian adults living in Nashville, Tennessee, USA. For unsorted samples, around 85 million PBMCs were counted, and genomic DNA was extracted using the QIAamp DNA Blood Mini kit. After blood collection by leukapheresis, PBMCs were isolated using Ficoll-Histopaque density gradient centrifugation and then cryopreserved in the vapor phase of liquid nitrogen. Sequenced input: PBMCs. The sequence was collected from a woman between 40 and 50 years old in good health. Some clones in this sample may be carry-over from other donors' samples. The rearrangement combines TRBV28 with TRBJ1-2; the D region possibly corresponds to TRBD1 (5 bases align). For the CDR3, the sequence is CASSFIGVNYGYTF. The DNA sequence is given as TGTGCCAGCAGTTTCATAGGGGTTAACTATGGCTACACCTTC.